This record looks at one T cell receptor (beta chain) sequence and its context. Its binding antigen is unknown. No per-base quality is available; no much larger clone lies one base away. The sample belongs to a study of blood T cell repertoires in COVID-19 (dated by TCRdb to the early 2020s). As for the study more broadly: Samples from collaborators originated in the United States, Italy and Spain and spanned both the acute and convalescent phases of COVID-19. The sample metadata nearly always contained a de-identified subject ID, COVID-19 status, age in years and sex. Where available, HLA class I and class II types were obtained from metadata supplied by the sample provider rather than from assay-based typing. The material from the prospective study consisted of cDNA or gDNA derived from T cells, B-cell-depleted T cells, or PBMCs. Subjects who had been exposed to COVID-19, were actively infected with it, or had recovered from it provided the deeply sampled blood TCRbeta repertoires that made up the dataset. A freely available public database, intended as a resource for researchers studying the immune response to SARS-CoV-2, is where the repertoires were released. Samples were obtained from the ongoing ImmuneRACE study (first 160 participants) and from 950 to 1,500 subjects provided by 6 global collaborators.

The CDR3 holds 14 amino acids from the cysteine to the phenylalanine. Only CDR3 DNA is held: 42 bases, read in frame from base 1. CDR1 and CDR2, per the germline V gene, are SQVTM and ANQGSEA. Trimming removed 7 bases from V and 9 bases from J; the gene matches leave 12 bases unexplained. The immunoSEQ Assay, a bias-controlled multiplex PCR, was used to amplify TCRbeta CDR3 regions from genomic DNA. As for the authors' bioinformatics: Within the assay, amplification of reference gene primers was used to estimate how many nucleated cells each sample contained. To quantify the absolute abundance of each unique TCRbeta CDR3 rearrangement, sequence reads were collapsed and filtered. For each sample, productive Simpson clonality was calculated as the square root of Simpson's diversity index across productive rearrangements. The table comes from immuneACCESS by way of TCRdb, which keeps in-frame sequences with V and J called. Part of the clones is missing from these tables; in studies checked, under half for an unresolved V gene and the rest for unknown reasons. V, J and clone size are those of that table, while D and trimming were read from the DNA. This sample lists 27,000 or so clones; roughly 85% were detected once. Under 10% of the sample is in the top ten clones.

Whole blood was collected in K2EDTA tubes by collaborating institutions according to the institutions' own protocols. For TCRbeta analysis, collaborators shipped samples in one of three forms: frozen whole blood, isolated PBMCs, or DNA extracted from either of those sample types. The paper's findings and limits, for the study overall: How much clinical and demographic metadata was included differed by source and by participant, and the metadata was provided uncurated.

The clonotype was recovered from a woman in her forties or fifties with active COVID-19. Here the chain combines TRBV29-1 and TRBJ2-1; 10 nucleotides in the junction match TRBD2. The sequenced material came from peripheral blood. The nucleotide sequence reads TGCAGCGCCTCCGGGACTAGCGCGTGGGGTGAGCAGTTCTTC. Protein translation: CSASGTSAWGEQFF.